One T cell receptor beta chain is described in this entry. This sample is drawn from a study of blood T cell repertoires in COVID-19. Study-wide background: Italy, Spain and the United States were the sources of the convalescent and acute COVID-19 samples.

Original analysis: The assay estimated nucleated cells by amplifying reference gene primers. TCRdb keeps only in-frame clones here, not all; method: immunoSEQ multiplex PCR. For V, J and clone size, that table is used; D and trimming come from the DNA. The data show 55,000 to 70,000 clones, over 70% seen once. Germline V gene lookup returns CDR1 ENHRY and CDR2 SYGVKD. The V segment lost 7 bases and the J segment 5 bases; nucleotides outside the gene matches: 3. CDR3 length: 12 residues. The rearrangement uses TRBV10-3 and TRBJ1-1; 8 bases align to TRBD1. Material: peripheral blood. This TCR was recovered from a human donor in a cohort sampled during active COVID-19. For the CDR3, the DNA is TGTGCCATCAACACAGGGGGGACTGAAGCTTTCTTT. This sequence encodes CAINTGGTEAFF.